This TCR beta chain was recorded in a study of T-cell memory formation after mild COVID-19 (dated by TCRdb to the early 2020s). About the study as a whole: Most TCR sequence clusters were specific to one of the two donors. Two young, previously healthy adult volunteers, one female and one male, were included in the cohort. T-cell clones expanding and contracting after mild COVID-19 in a couple of donors were tracked by longitudinal TCRalpha and TCRbeta repertoire sequencing.

What the authors observed across the whole study: Whether the second-wave clones peaking on day 37 were SARS-CoV-2 specific was not confirmed. Some responding clones were detected in pre-infection memory, suggesting pre-existing cross-reactive memory T cells joined the SARS-CoV-2 response. Contracting CD4+ clones were found mainly in CM and EM memory subsets, while CD8+ clones were enriched in EMRA. Only two mild cases were covered by the study, and larger cohorts that include severe cases with pre-infection samples were considered necessary. Clones contracting from day 15 to 85 had balanced CD4/CD8 phenotypes, while a second wave expanding from day 15 to 37 was biased towards CD4+.

In regard to this clonotype: Its binding antigen is unknown. No base quality values were provided; no much bigger clone lies one nucleotide off.

Ficoll-Paque density gradient centrifugation was the method used to isolate PBMCs. Deletion took 3 bases off V and 0 bases off J, with a span of 10 bases between the germline ends. The germline V gene (reference sequence) specifies SGHAT as CDR1 and FQDESV as CDR2. CDR3 length: 15 amino acids, cysteine to phenylalanine. Kept here is only the CDR3 DNA, which spans 45 bases and is read in frame from base 1. Instrument on record: Illumina NovaSeq 6000. cDNA libraries for TCRalpha and TCRbeta were prepared by 5'RACE using constant-segment primers, with sample barcodes and unique molecular identifiers added. RNA was extracted from every sample with Trizol reagent. Libraries were amplified in two PCR steps, with a second sample barcode and Illumina TruSeq adapters added in the second step. Sequencing of libraries was performed on an Illumina NovaSeq with 2 x 150 bp paired-end reads. The study's own analysis went as follows. The reads were demultiplexed and collapsed into UMI-guided consensus sequences using migec v1.2.7. Using mixcr v2.1.11, the UMI consensuses were aligned to TRA and TRB V and J templates and assembled into clonotypes. A clonotype was counted as expanded or contracted only if both edgeR and NoisET called the change significant, with noise models trained on biological replicates. For edgeR calls, the thresholds were a false discovery rate-adjusted p below 0.01 and a log2 fold-change of 1. As an exploratory analysis of dynamics, max-normalized trajectories of the 1000 most abundant clonotypes were examined by PCA with hierarchical clustering. Separately sequenced CD4+ and CD8+ repertoires were used to assign a CD4 or CD8 phenotype to each responding clone. TCRdb took the public reads, trimmed them with fastp at Q25, ran MiXCR for clone calling and kept in-frame beta chains. Each entry is one CDR3 protein sequence, shown with its most common DNA and genes. TCRdb, not the original authors, processed these V and J calls. This sample holds over 55,000 distinct CDR3 sequences; 9.5% were observed only once. The ten largest clones capture around 1.2% of the sample.

Sequences were obtained from PBMCs or a T cell subset sorted from them (not recorded which). Recombination linked TRBV11-1 to TRBJ2-3; no D segment can be confidently identified. The clonotype comes from a man aged 18 to 29 who had mild COVID-19 (a few samples of this study predate the infection). The sample titles of this study are shuffled in the database, so cell type and time point are left out; the donor was told from shared clones. The DNA is as follows: TGTGCCAGCAGCTTTGAGGCGGATAGCACAGATACGCAGTATTTT. The resulting protein is CASSFEADSTDTQYF.